The 19 T cell receptor beta chains given below trace back to one sample, sequenced in a study of blood T cell repertoires in COVID-19. Here immunoSEQ multiplex PCR was the method, and the copy in TCRdb shows in-frame clones only, minus some. The sample has about 480,000 clones, 75% to 90% seen once. Sequenced input: peripheral blood. These receptors were collected from a man between 18 and 29 years old with COVID-19, enrolled during active disease.

This clone was recorded a few times. This chain uses TRBV5-1 with TRBJ2-5; D is undetermined. This CDR3 region has 17 residues. The germline V and J ends were trimmed by 0 bases and 3 bases, with 18 bases remaining between them. Per germline, CDR1 SGHRS and CDR2 YFSETQ. Written as DNA, the CDR3 is TGCGCCAGCAGCTTGGAGAGTGGCGGATTCCTGGAAGAGACCCAGTACTTC. Its translation: CASSLESGGFLEETQYF.

The chain uses TRBV3-1 (or the pseudogene TRBV3-2) and TRBJ2-1, with unresolved D. Trimming stripped 3 bases from V and 9 bases from J, with 6 bases between. This CDR3 has 11 residues. Germline V gene data show CDR1 as LGHDT and CDR2 as YNNKEL (reference sequence). The CDR3 nucleotides are TGTGCCAGCAGCCAGCCGGGTGAGCAGTTCTTC. Amino acids: CASSQPGEQFF.

The chain recombines TRBV7-3 with TRBJ2-1, with 7 positions matching TRBD2. The CDR3 sequence is 15 residues long. The trim removed 5 bases at V and 6 bases at J, leaving 10 bases unmatched. Germline V gene data show CDR1 as SGHTA and CDR2 as FQGTGA. CDR3 nucleotides: TGTGCCAGCAGCATTCTAGCGGCCCCTATCAATGAGCAGTTCTTC. Translation gives CASSILAAPINEQFF.

The CDR3 DNA follows: TGTGCCAGCAGCTTGGGAGACAGATACGAGCAGTACTTC. This gives the protein CASSLGDRYEQYF. The gene calls are TRBV5-6 and TRBJ2-7; TRBD1 is a possible D gene (5 bases). Germline V gene lookup returns CDR1 SGHDT and CDR2 YYEEEE. V was clipped by 0 bases and J by 4 bases, with 8 bases between them. This CDR3 comprises 13 residues.

The chain joins TRBV6-1 to TRBJ2-1, with 14 bases matching TRBD2. Looked up from germline, CDR1 is MNHNS and CDR2 is SASEGT. The CDR3 contains 19 residues. V shed 6 bases and J 7 bases; nucleotides not matched to a gene: 17. CDR3 in amino acids: CASRETTGLAGVFLNEQFF. CDR3 coding DNA: TGTGCCAGCAGAGAAACAACGGGACTAGCGGGAGTTTTTTTGAATGAGCAGTTCTTC.

This clone was seen a few times. The chain couples TRBV4-2 to TRBJ2-3; D perhaps matches TRBD1 (5 bases). The CDR3 has 16 residues. Germline V gene lookup returns CDR1 LGHNA and CDR2 YNFKEQ. Trimming removed 0 bases from V and 3 bases from J, with 13 bases in between. This chain's CDR3 is CASSQDQTDTTDTQYF. CDR3 in DNA: TGTGCCAGCAGCCAAGACCAGACAGACACGACAGATACGCAGTATTTT.

The chain combines TRBV20-1 with TRBJ2-5; tentative D call: TRBD2 (7 bases). The CDR3 runs to 11 residues. Trimming took 6 bases from V and 5 from J, leaving 10 bases between them. Germline CDR1 DFQATT, CDR2 SNEGSKA (reference sequence). CDR3 in amino acids: CSAGGGETQYF. The DNA of the CDR3 is TGCAGTGCAGGGGGAGGGGAGACCCAGTACTTC.

The V call is TRBV28, the J call TRBJ1-2, with a weak D call TRBD1 (5 bases). The V end was cut by 7 bases, the J end by 4 bases, with 13 bases between. This CDR3 spans 13 amino acids. Germline lookup yields CDR1 MDHEN and CDR2 SYDVKM. The CDR3 sequence is CASTSGRGYGYTF. For the CDR3, the DNA is TGTGCCAGCACGTCGGGGAGGGGCTATGGCTACACCTTC.

The CDR3 nucleotides are TGCAGCGTTGTTCCTAGCGGGAGTGATACGCAGTATTTT. Protein product: CSVVPSGSDTQYF. The chain recombines TRBV29-1 with TRBJ2-3, with 10 bases fitting TRBD2. Losses at the gene ends were 4 bases for V and 6 bases for J; bases not matched to a gene: 4. The CDR3 length is 13 residues. CDR1 is SQVTM, CDR2 ANQGSEA, per germline.

This CDR3 reads CATQAGTHEEAFF. The CDR3, as DNA: TGCGCCACTCAAGCCGGGACTCATGAAGAAGCTTTCTTT. J is TRBJ1-1 and V is TRBV10-1; tentative D call: TRBD1 (5 bases). The CDR3 totals 13 residues. Germline V CDR1 and CDR2: WNHNN, SYGVQD (reference sequence). V was trimmed by 10 bases and J by 8 bases, leaving 20 bases between them.

The chain joins TRBV24-1 to TRBJ2-7, with D perhaps matching TRBD1 (6 bases). The CDR3 runs 20 residues. The V and J ends lost 4 bases and 6 bases respectively, with 33 bases between them. The germline CDR1 and CDR2 sequences are KGHDR and SFDVKD. The CDR3 is CATSDPDLRDTRRSPSEQYF. The CDR3 bases are TGTGCCACCAGTGACCCTGACCTCCGGGACACCCGTCGGTCCCCGTCCGAGCAGTACTTC.

The chain recombines TRBV10-2 with TRBJ2-5; 9 bases are shared with TRBD2. The CDR3 runs to 17 residues. Germline values: CDR1 WSHSY, CDR2 SAAADI. V shed 3 bases and J 4 bases; nucleotides not matched to a gene: 12. CDR3 nucleotide sequence: TGCGCCAGCAGTGACCCTCGAGTAGCGGGGGCTTTAGAGACCCAGTACTTC. As protein: CASSDPRVAGALETQYF.

The chain uses TRBV18 and TRBJ2-5; D possibly corresponds to TRBD1 (5 bases). Trimming cost V 5 bases and J 5 bases, with 18 bases left between them. Germline V gives CDR1 KGHSH, CDR2 LQKENI. The length of the CDR3 is 15 residues. CDR3 amino acids: CASSSRGDSPETQYF. DNA for the CDR3: TGTGCCAGCTCATCCCGCGGAGACAGTCCTGAGACCCAGTACTTC.

The chain employs TRBV5-4 and TRBJ2-5; D is perhaps TRBD2 (6 bases). The CDR3 consists of 15 residues. Germline lookup yields CDR1 SGHNT and CDR2 YYREEE (reference sequence). Trimming took 4 bases from V and 3 from J, leaving 16 bases between them. This CDR3 reads CASSPGGVREETQYF. The CDR3 DNA follows: TGTGCCAGCAGCCCGGGCGGGGTGAGAGAAGAGACCCAGTACTTC.

The CDR3 DNA follows: TGTGCCAGCAGCCCGACTAGCGGGAGGACAGATACGCAGTATTTT. This codes for CASSPTSGRTDTQYF. The chain employs TRBV9 and TRBJ2-3; 13 bases are a match to TRBD2. Germline V gene data show CDR1 as SGDLS and CDR2 as YYNGEE. Germline trimming cut 4 bases from V and 3 bases from J; bases unmatched to any gene: 2. The CDR3 has 15 residues.

This clone has just a few counts. The chain carries TRBV12-5 and TRBJ2-1; 7 bases agree with TRBD1. After removal of 7 bases from V and 6 bases from J, the junction contained 9 bases not matched to a gene. The CDR3 totals 14 residues. The V gene's germline CDR1 is LGHNT and CDR2 FRNRAP. CDR3 loop: CASALGTVSNEQFF. DNA for the CDR3: TGTGCTAGTGCCCTCGGGACAGTATCCAATGAGCAGTTCTTC.

As for this clone: One end of the junction varies from germline; a read error may be responsible. The chain combines TRBV5-4 with TRBJ2-1; possible D gene TRBD2, 5 bases. The CDR3 totals 14 residues. Germline V gene lookup returns CDR1 SGHNT and CDR2 YYREEE (reference sequence). The DNA for the CDR3 is TGTGCCAGCAGCCAGGAGGAGGCGGGCCACACGTTGGTCTTC. This translates into CASSQEEAGHTLVF.

The chain couples TRBV7-9 to TRBJ1-4; D gene ambiguous. V was cut by 3 bases and J by 7 bases, with 15 bases left in between. Germline CDR1 and CDR2: SEHNR and FQNEAQ (reference sequence). The CDR3 covers 15 residues. The CDR3: CASSFWEDGAEKLFF. The CDR3, as DNA: TGTGCCAGCAGCTTTTGGGAGGATGGCGCTGAAAAACTGTTTTTT.

About this clone itself: This sample includes further DNA sequences coding for the same CDR3. The gene calls are TRBV15 and TRBJ1-3, with D unresolved. With 0 bases removed from V and 0 bases from J, the gap between germline ends came to 6 bases. CDR3 length equals 15 residues. Germline V gene sequence: CDR1 LNHNV, CDR2 YYDKDF (reference sequence). The CDR3 DNA reads as TGTGCCACCAGCAGAGATCGGGGCTCTGGAAACACCATATATTTT. This sequence encodes CATSRDRGSGNTIYF.